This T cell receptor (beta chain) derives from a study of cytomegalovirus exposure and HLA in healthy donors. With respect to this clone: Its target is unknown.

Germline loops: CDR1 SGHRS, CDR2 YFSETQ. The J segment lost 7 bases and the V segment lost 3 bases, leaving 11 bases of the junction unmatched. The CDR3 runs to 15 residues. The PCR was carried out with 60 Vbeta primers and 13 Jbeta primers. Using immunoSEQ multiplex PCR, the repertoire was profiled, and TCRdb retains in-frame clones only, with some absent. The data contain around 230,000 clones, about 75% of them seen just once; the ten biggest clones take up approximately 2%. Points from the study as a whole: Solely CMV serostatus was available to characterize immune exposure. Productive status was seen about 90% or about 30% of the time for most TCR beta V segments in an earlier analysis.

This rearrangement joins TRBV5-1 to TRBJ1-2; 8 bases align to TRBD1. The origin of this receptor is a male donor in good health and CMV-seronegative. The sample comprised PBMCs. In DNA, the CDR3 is TGCGCCAGCAGCTCCCTGGGACAGGTCTCTCGTGGCTACACCTTC. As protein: CASSSLGQVSRGYTF.